Listed below are T cell receptor beta chains from one sample, sequenced in a study of shared clonotypes between healthy human individuals. Only in-frame clones appear in the TCRdb table, and some are missing; sequencing was by immunoSEQ multiplex PCR. Here the sample spans around 2.3 million clones, under 97% being singletons. The specimen was naive CD4+ T cells sorted from blood. The receptor source for this set is a man younger than 35 in good health. Both conserved end residues are part of each CDR3. A D gene is named only where the DNA matches it firmly.

cdr3_length j_call v_call d_call cdr3_aa cdr3_nt
14 TRBJ2-5 TRBV5-1 . CASSLAGQDGTQYF TGCGCCAGCAGCTTGGCCGGGCAGGATGGGACCCAGTACTTC
16 TRBJ2-4 TRBV11-2 . CASSLDRSTPQNIQYF TGTGCCAGCAGCTTAGATCGAAGCACTCCGCAAAACATTCAGTACTTC
13 TRBJ2-5 TRBV7-9 TRBD2 CASSRGGTETQYF TGTGCCAGCAGCCGGGGGGGAACGGAGACCCAGTACTTC
15 TRBJ2-6 TRBV2 . CASSRRPGGANVLTF TGTGCCAGCAGCCGACGGCCCGGAGGGGCCAACGTCCTGACTTTC
13 TRBJ2-2 TRBV18 . CASSPKGAGELFF TGTGCCAGCTCACCAAAGGGTGCGGGGGAGCTGTTTTTT
16 TRBJ2-1 TRBV7-9 . CASKDVAGPPQGEQFF TGTGCCAGCAAGGACGTGGCGGGGCCTCCCCAGGGGGAGCAGTTCTTC
11 TRBJ2-1 TRBV5-1 . CASSFRNEQFF TGCGCCAGCAGCTTTCGGAATGAGCAGTTCTTC
12 TRBJ2-5 TRBV18 . CASSLIGETQYF TGTGCCAGCTCACTAATCGGGGAGACCCAGTACTTC
14 TRBJ2-7 TRBV6-6 . CASSYKGPPGEQYF TGTGCCAGCAGTTACAAAGGACCCCCGGGCGAGCAGTACTTC
15 TRBJ2-7 TRBV6-1 TRBD1 CASSPGQLASYEQYF TGTGCCAGCAGCCCGGGACAGTTGGCCTCCTACGAGCAGTACTTC
14 TRBJ2-5 TRBV9 . CASSPEGAAETQYF TGTGCCAGCAGCCCAGAAGGGGCGGCGGAGACCCAGTACTTC
14 TRBJ1-1 TRBV10-3 . CAISSHPGGSEAFF TGTGCCATCAGTTCTCACCCCGGCGGGTCTGAAGCTTTCTTT
17 TRBJ2-2 TRBV30 . CAWRDSAGPPNTGELFF TGTGCCTGGAGGGACTCAGCAGGGCCCCCGAACACCGGGGAGCTGTTTTTT
12 TRBJ2-5 TRBV10-3 TRBD1 CAVGQGEETQYF TGTGCCGTGGGACAGGGGGAAGAGACCCAGTACTTC
15 TRBJ2-5 TRBV27 . CASTSTWGAGETQYF TGTGCCAGCACCTCGACCTGGGGAGCCGGGGAGACCCAGTACTTC
15 TRBJ2-1 TRBV19 TRBD2 CASGRTSGRSNEQFF TGTGCCAGTGGGCGGACTAGCGGGAGATCGAATGAGCAGTTCTTC
14 TRBJ1-2 TRBV18 TRBD1 CASSPDRDPYGYTF TGTGCCAGCTCACCCGACAGGGACCCCTATGGCTACACCTTC